A single TCR beta chain is shown here with its context. The data derive from a study of blood T cell repertoires in COVID-19. Study information: COVID-19 samples from acute and convalescent phases originated in the United States, Italy and Spain.

Adults between roughly 18 and 89 years of age took part from more than 20 US areas. Participants had their cohort set by participant-reported clinical history. All recovered Cohort 3 donors got two negative PCRs, got clearance, or saw symptom resolution. Only in-frame clones appear in the TCRdb table, and some are missing; sequencing was by immunoSEQ multiplex PCR. Here the sample spans 200,000 to 250,000 clones, 70% to 90% being singletons. CDR3 length: 15 residues. CDR1 is KGHDR and CDR2 is SFDVKD in the germline V gene. V lost 2 bases to trimming and J lost 7 bases; unmatched junction nucleotides: 8.

The origin of this receptor is a man aged 30 to 39 who had recovered from COVID-19. V gene TRBV24-1 combines with J gene TRBJ1-2; 8 bases are shared with TRBD1. Sequences were obtained from PBMCs or T cells enriched from blood (not recorded which). The CDR3 DNA follows: TGTGCCACCAGTGATTCCAGGACAGGGCGAAGTGGCTACACCTTC. Protein sequence: CATSDSRTGRSGYTF.